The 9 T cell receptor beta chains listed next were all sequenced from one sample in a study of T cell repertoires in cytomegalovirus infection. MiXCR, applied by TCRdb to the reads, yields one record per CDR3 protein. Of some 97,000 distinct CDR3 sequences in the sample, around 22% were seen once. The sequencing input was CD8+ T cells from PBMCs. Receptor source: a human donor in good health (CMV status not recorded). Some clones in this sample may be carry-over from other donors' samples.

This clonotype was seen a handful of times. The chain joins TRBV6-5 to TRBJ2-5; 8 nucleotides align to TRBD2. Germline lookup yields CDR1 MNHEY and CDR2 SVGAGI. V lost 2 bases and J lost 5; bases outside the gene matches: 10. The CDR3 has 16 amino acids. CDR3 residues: CASSYTPGLEMETQYF. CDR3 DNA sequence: TGTGCCAGCAGTTACACTCCGGGACTAGAGATGGAGACCCAGTACTTC.

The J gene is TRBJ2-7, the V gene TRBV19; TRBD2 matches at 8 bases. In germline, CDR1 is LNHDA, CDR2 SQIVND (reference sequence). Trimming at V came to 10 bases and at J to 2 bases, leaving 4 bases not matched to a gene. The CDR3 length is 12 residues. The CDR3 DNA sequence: TGTGCCACCCGGGGGGGGGCCTACGAGCAGTACTTC. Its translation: CATRGGAYEQYF.

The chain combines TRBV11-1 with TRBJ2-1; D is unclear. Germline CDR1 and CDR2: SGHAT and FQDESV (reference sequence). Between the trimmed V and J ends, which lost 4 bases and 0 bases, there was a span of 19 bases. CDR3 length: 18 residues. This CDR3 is CASSSESLKVSSYNEQFF. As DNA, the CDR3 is TGTGCCAGCAGCTCGGAATCGCTCAAGGTTAGCTCCTACAATGAGCAGTTCTTC.

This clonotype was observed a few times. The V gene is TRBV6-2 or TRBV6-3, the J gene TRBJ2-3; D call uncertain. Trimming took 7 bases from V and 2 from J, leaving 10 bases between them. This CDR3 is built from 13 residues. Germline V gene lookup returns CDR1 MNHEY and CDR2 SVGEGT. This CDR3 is CASISDHTDTQYF. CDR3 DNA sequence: TGTGCCAGCATCTCGGACCACACAGATACGCAGTATTTT.

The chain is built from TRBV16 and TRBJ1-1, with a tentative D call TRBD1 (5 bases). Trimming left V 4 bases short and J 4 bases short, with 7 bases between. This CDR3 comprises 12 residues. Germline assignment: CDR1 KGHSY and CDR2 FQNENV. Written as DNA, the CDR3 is TGTGCCAGCAGCCGGCAGGGCACTGAAGCTTTCTTT. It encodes CASSRQGTEAFF.

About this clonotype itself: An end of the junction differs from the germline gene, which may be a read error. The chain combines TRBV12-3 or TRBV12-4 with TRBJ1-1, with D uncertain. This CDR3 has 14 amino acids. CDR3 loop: CASSRSVANTKAFF. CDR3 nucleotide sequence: TGTGCCAGCAGTCGCTCCGTGGCGAACACTAAAGCTTTCTTT.

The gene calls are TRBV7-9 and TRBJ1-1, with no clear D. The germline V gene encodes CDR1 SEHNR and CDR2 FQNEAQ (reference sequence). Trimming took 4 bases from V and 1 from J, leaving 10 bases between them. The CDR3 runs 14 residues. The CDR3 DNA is TGTGCCAGCAGCTCTACCTTAGGGAACACTGAAGCTTTCTTT. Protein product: CASSSTLGNTEAFF.

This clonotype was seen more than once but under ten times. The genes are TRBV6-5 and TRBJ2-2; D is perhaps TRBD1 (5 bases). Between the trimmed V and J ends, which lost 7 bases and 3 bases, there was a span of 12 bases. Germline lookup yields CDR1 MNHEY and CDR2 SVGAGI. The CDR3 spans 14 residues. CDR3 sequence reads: CASNPQGYTGELFF. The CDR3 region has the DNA TGTGCCAGCAACCCCCAGGGATACACCGGGGAGCTGTTTTTT.

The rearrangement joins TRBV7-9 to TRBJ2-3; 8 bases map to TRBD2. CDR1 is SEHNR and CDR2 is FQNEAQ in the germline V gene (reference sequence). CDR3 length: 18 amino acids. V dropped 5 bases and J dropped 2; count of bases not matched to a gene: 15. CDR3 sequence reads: CASSPPSTGGDATDTQYF. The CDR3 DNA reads TGTGCCAGCAGCCCTCCAAGTACGGGGGGGGATGCCACAGATACGCAGTATTTT. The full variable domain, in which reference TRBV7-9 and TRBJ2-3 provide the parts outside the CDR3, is DTGVSQNPRHKITKRGQNVTFRCDPISEHNRLYWYRQTLGQGPEFLTYFQNEAQLEKSRLLSDRFSAERPKGSFSTLEIQRTEQGDSAMYLCASSPPSTGGDATDTQYFGPGTRLTVL.